The 7 T cell receptor beta chains given below trace back to one sample, sequenced in a study of blood T cell repertoires in COVID-19. Assay: immunoSEQ multiplex PCR; the TCRdb copy retains only in-frame clones and omits some. This table has 250,000 to 300,000 clones, over 65% appearing once. The specimen sequenced was peripheral blood. These receptors were collected from a man aged 60-69 years who had recovered from COVID-19.

The chain has TRBV27 and TRBJ2-7, with a possible D match to TRBD1 (6 bases). V lost 3 bases and J lost 2, with 17 bases in between. The CDR3 is made up of 16 amino acids. Per germline, CDR1 MNHEY and CDR2 SMNVEV (reference sequence). The CDR3 spells CASSFLAGDLAYEQYF. CDR3 bases: TGTGCCAGCAGTTTCCTGGCAGGGGATCTAGCCTACGAGCAGTACTTC.

This CDR3 reads CASSLWPSGGPSTDTQYF. Here the CDR3 DNA reads TGCGCCAGCAGCTTGTGGCCTAGCGGGGGTCCTAGCACAGATACGCAGTATTTT. The chain recombines TRBV5-1 with TRBJ2-3; 10 bases align to TRBD2. CDR1 is SGHRS and CDR2 is YFSETQ in the germline V gene. J was trimmed by 0 bases and V by 1 base; bases with no gene match: 8. The CDR3 extends over 18 amino acids.

This clone has only a few counts. The chain links TRBV19 to TRBJ2-7, with 8 positions matching TRBD2. This CDR3 contains 15 residues. Germline lookup yields CDR1 LNHDA and CDR2 SQIVND (reference sequence). J lost 3 bases, V lost 6 bases, and 10 bases had no gene match. The CDR3 region is CASRPRAGDSYEQYF. The CDR3 DNA reads as TGTGCCAGTAGGCCTCGAGCGGGAGATAGCTACGAGCAGTACTTC.

This sequence joins TRBV6-2 or TRBV6-3 and TRBJ2-3; TRBD2 aligns across 8 bases. Germline lookup yields CDR1 MNHEY and CDR2 SVGEGT. This CDR3 comprises 17 residues. Trimming at V came to 0 bases and at J to 4 bases, leaving 9 bases not matched to a gene. The CDR3 is CASSYSRGLDVPDTQYF. CDR3 coding DNA: TGTGCCAGCAGTTACTCGAGGGGACTAGATGTCCCAGATACGCAGTATTTT.

This clone was observed a single time. The chain carries TRBV10-1 and TRBJ2-2, with D possibly matching TRBD1 (6 bases). Looked up from germline, CDR1 is WNHNN and CDR2 is SYGVQD (reference sequence). V was trimmed by 5 bases and J by 6 bases, leaving 16 bases between them. This CDR3 spans 15 amino acids. The CDR3 here is CASSPSRGRAGELFF. Here the CDR3 DNA reads TGCGCCAGCAGTCCATCCAGGGGTAGGGCCGGGGAGCTGTTTTTT.

The V call is TRBV7-2, the J call TRBJ1-5; 7 bases agree with TRBD1. Germline trimming cut 5 bases from V and 4 bases from J; bases unmatched to any gene: 2. The germline V gene encodes CDR1 SGHTA and CDR2 FQGNSA. The CDR3 loop spans 13 amino acids. CDR3 coding DNA: TGTGCCAGCAGCCTACAGGGGAATCAGCCCCAGCATTTT. This sequence encodes CASSLQGNQPQHF. The complete variable domain, with remaining parts taken from reference TRBV7-2 and TRBJ1-5, reads GAGVSQSPSNKVTEKGKDVELRCDPISGHTALYWYRQSLGQGLEFLIYFQGNSAPDKSGLPSDRFSAERTGGSVSTLTIQRTQQEDSAVYLCASSLQGNQPQHFGDGTRLSIL.

The chain links TRBV7-8 to TRBJ1-4; D not resolved. V dropped 5 bases and J dropped 1 base, with 11 bases sitting between them. The CDR3 is made up of 15 amino acids. Germline lookup yields CDR1 SGHVS and CDR2 FQNEAQ. In DNA, the CDR3 is TGTGCCAGCAGCCCAGCGGGCAGAACTAATGAAAAACTGTTTTTT. This gives the protein CASSPAGRTNEKLFF.